This TCR beta chain was captured by sequencing in a study of blood T cells in healthy people across ages. Alongside a J-beta primer mix, a sample-barcoded 5' primer served in a second PCR lasting 7 to 11 cycles. TCRdb re-called the 5' RACE reads through MiXCR, storing one row per CDR3 protein. The sample has 780,000 or so distinct CDR3 sequences, around half seen once; the top ten hold about 42%. This sequence was found in a man older than 75 in good health. Sequencing was performed on blood.

This chain's CDR3 is CASSVGRGENEQYF. The CDR3 nucleotides read TGTGCCAGCAGCGTGGGTCGGGGGGAAAACGAGCAGTACTTC. The chain has TRBV13 and TRBJ2-4; 7 nucleotides match TRBD2. The assigned J gene may be wrong: the sequence end matches TRBJ2-7 better. Germline V gene data show CDR1 as PRHDT and CDR2 as FYEKMQ (reference sequence). The CDR3 runs to 14 residues.